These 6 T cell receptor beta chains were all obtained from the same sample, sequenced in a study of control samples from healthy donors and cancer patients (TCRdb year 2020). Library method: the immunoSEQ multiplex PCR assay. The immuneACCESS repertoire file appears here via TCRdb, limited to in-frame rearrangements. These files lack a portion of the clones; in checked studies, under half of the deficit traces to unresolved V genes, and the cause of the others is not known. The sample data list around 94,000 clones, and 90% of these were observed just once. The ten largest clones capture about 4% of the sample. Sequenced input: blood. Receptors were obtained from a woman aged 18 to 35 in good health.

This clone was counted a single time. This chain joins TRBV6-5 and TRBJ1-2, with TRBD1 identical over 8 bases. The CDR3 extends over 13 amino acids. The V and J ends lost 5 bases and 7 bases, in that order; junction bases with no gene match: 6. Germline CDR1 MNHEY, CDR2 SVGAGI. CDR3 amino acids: CASSPTTGAGYTF. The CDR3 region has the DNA TGTGCCAGCAGTCCAACGACAGGGGCTGGCTACACCTTC.

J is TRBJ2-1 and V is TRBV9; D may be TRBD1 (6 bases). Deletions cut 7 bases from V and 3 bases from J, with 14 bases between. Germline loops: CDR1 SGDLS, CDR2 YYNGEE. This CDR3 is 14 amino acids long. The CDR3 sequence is CASSGQGFYNEQFF. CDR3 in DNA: TGTGCCAGCTCGGGGCAGGGGTTCTACAATGAGCAGTTCTTC.

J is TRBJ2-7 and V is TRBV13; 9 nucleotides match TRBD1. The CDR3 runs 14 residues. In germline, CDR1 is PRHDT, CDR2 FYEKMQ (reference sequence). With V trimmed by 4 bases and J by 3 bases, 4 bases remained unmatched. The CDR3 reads CASSSGTGSYEQYF. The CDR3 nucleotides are TGTGCCAGCAGCTCCGGGACAGGGAGCTACGAGCAGTACTTC.

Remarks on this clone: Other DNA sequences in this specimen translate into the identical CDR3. The CDR3 loop is CASSDWDGYTF. DNA of the CDR3: TGTGCCAGTAGCGACTGGGATGGCTACACCTTC. The gene calls are TRBV19 and TRBJ1-2; no definite D call. The ends were cut back, 6 bases at V and 6 bases at J, with 8 bases in the middle. The CDR3 runs 11 residues. Germline loops: CDR1 LNHDA, CDR2 SQIVND (reference sequence). The entire variable domain, with the rest obtained from reference TRBV19 and TRBJ1-2, is as follows: DGGITQSPKYLFRKEGQNVTLSCEQNLNHDAMYWYRQDPGQGLRLIYYSQIVNDFQKGDIAEGYSVSREKKESFPLTVTSAQKNPTAFYLCASSDWDGYTFGSGTRLTVV.

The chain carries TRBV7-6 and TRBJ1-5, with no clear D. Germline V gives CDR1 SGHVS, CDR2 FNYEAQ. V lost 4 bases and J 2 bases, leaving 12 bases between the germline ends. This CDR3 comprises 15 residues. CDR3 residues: CASSSLSGGNQPQHF. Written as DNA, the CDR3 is TGTGCCAGCAGCTCTCTATCCGGGGGCAATCAGCCCCAGCATTTT.

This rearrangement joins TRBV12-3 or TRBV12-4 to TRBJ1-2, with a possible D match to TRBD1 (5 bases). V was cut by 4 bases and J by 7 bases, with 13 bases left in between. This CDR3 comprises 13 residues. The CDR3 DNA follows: TGTGCCAGCAGTTACCGGGACCTCACTGGCTACACCTTC. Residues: CASSYRDLTGYTF.